The T cell receptor beta chain under discussion was sequenced for a study of low-dose radiotherapy and immunotherapy resistance in tumors. About the research overall: Fractions of 1 Gy went to Cohort 2 every two weeks, for 13 Gy over 26 weeks. Each patient was administered nivolumab intravenously at 240 mg, which was a flat dose, every two weeks, along with intravenous ipilimumab at 1 mg/kg every six weeks. It was every two weeks, one day before radiation and immunotherapy, that intravenous cyclophosphamide 200 mg/m2 was given.

J gave up 2 bases and V 6 bases, and 15 bases lay outside the gene matches. The germline CDR1 and CDR2 sequences are SGHTS and YDEGEE. This CDR3 comprises 18 residues. In this sample, this clonotype turned up a few times. PCR amplification of the TCRs was performed with Phusion for approximately 20 PCR cycles, and it relied on a constant-region primer together with a V-primer adapter. TCRdb re-called the reads with MiXCR, one entry per CDR3 protein. The table lists some 52,000 distinct CDR3 sequences, roughly 33% of them singletons. Time point defined: after trial treatment. Treatment meaning: LDRT plus nivolumab, ipilimumab, low-dose cyclophosphamide and aspirin (RACIN trial). The donors' treatment consisted of nivolumab, ipilimumab, aspirin, low-dose cyclophosphamide and low-dose radiotherapy.

The chain uses TRBV5-8 and TRBJ2-1; 9 positions match TRBD2. The specimen was PBMCs, collected after low-dose radiotherapy plus immunotherapy. This clonotype was obtained from a male donor with rectosigmoid adenocarcinoma. The CDR3 loop is CASNPYYSGGDPYNEQFF. The DNA of the CDR3 is TGTGCCAGCAACCCTTACTATAGCGGGGGAGACCCCTACAATGAGCAGTTCTTC. The full variable domain, completed using reference TRBV5-8 and TRBJ2-1, is EAGVTQSPTHLIKTRGQQATLRCSPISGHTSVYWYQQALGLGLQFLLWYDEGEERNRGNFPPRFSGRQFPNYSSELNVNALELEDSALYLCASNPYYSGGDPYNEQFFGPGTRLTVL.